This T cell receptor (beta chain) was obtained from a study of shared clonotypes between healthy human individuals (dated by TCRdb to 2020 to 2021). Regarding the study in general: The cohort included a few men and a couple of women between 18 and 49 years of age. To estimate repertoire size and how much clonotype sharing occurs between individuals, the study deeply sequenced the blood TCR repertoires of about five healthy adults. Different laboratories and diverse techniques were used to prepare libraries and sequence TCR repertoires, to increase sequencing depth and limit assay-specific biases. For each donor, three plates each were used for CD4 naive and CD4 memory, two plates were used for CD8 naive, and one plate was used for CD8 memory. Between about 0.85 and 10 billion PBMCs per donor were obtained by leukapheresis.

Measured from the cysteine to the phenylalanine, the CDR3 is 14 residues long. Kept here is only the CDR3 DNA, which spans 42 bases and is read in frame from base 1. V has 1 base trimmed and J has 5 bases trimmed; junction bases matching no gene number 5. Via the germline V gene, CDR1 is SGHVS and CDR2 FNYEAQ. Points the paper makes about the study in general: Sampling was restricted to blood, and TCR repertoires in tissues likely differ from the TCR repertoires found in blood. Based on pairwise subsampling, the degree of clonotype sharing among donors was expected to be affected by sequencing depth. Estimated clonotype richness was generally larger for naive than for memory subsets. Compared with non-shared clonotypes, clonotypes shared by all four sorted-subset donors had higher generation probabilities. Incomplete sequencing was indicated by rarefaction of sorted-subset datasets, despite the large sequencing depth. Because the study included only a small number of donors, the genetic and exposure-history diversity represented was limited. When four donors were compared, the shared fraction of clonotypes was 5% to 6.5% for naive CD4, 3% to 4% for naive CD8, 2.3% for memory CD4, and about 0.36% for memory CD8.

As concerns this clone: No antigen is known for it. No much larger clone exists at a distance of one base, and base qualities are not known.

CD8 naive samples consisted of CD45RO-negative cells that were positively selected for CCR7, yielding a CD45RA+CCR7+ population without TemRA cells. Healthy HIV-negative adults with no recently reported acute infections or vaccinations were included as donors. Every donor was a Caucasian adult living in Nashville, Tennessee, USA. Blood was obtained by leukapheresis, after which PBMCs were separated by Ficoll-Histopaque density gradient centrifugation and cryopreserved in liquid nitrogen vapor phase. Analytical flow cytometry was used to check the purity and quantity of every magnetically sorted T cell population. Genomic DNA was isolated from every sorted fraction and measured by UV absorbance on a Nanodrop 2000c. Using the deep immunoSEQ assay, TCR CDR3 regions were amplified from genomic DNA by multiplex PCR. Extracted genomic DNA from each cell subset was spread evenly across all wells of several immunoSEQ 96-well plates, with each plate serving as a replicate. For sorted subsets, each replicate PCR was loaded with approximately 0.2 ug genomic DNA, equivalent to about 30,000 T cell genomes. The purified libraries were quantified using a Qubit 3.0 fluorometer, sized with a Bioanalyzer 2100, and then quantified again using the KAPA Library Quantification kit. Every immunoSEQ 96-well plate was sequenced on a dedicated single-read 150-cycle Illumina NextSeq 550 flow cell. The authors' pipeline ran thus. The immunoSEQ output contained only junctional sequences without quality scores, so filtering could not match that applied to full-length reads. To assign V/J genes and CDR3, sequences were annotated using PyIR, a Python wrapper for IgBLAST v1.9, with IMGT germline references. Reads were filtered out if the reads had weak V/J assignments (E-value above 1e-6), no CDR3, stop codons, out-of-frame junctions, or ambiguous translated residues. V3J clonotypes were defined as sequences sharing an identical inferred V gene, J gene, and CDR3 amino acid sequence. The percentage overlap between two repertoires was calculated by dividing the number of shared unique clonotypes by the size of the smaller repertoire. Repertoire richness was assessed with RTK rarefaction, the Chao1 estimator, and Recon v2.1 estimates of unobserved clonotypes. Generation probabilities were computed with OLGA for all TCRbeta clonotypes obtained by the gDNA method from several donors. Sourced from immuneACCESS, this table was stored by TCRdb with only in-frame sequences that have V and J called. A share of the clones is absent; for the studies checked, an unresolved V gene accounts for under half, and the remainder has no known explanation. That table is the source of V, J and clone size, and D and trimming were worked out from the DNA. This sample has nearly 2 million clones in its table, and less than 95% of those were observed once. The leading ten clones occupy roughly 1.2% of the sample.

Sequencing was performed on naive CD8+ T cells sorted from blood. The sample's cell subset or site label, in plain terms: CD45RA+CCR7+. The chain is assembled from TRBV7-6 and TRBJ2-7; 7 junctional bases match TRBD1. This clonotype was sampled from a man younger than 30 in good health. CDR3 region: CASSLVWDSDEQYF. The nucleotides read TGTGCCAGCAGCTTAGTCTGGGACAGCGACGAGCAGTACTTC. Reference TRBV7-6 and TRBJ2-7 genes cover what lies past the CDR3, so the full variable domain is GAGVSQSPRYKVTKRGQDVALRCDPISGHVSLYWYRQALGQGPEFLTYFNYEAQQDKSGLPNDRFSAERPEGSISTLTIQRTEQRDSAMYRCASSLVWDSDEQYFGPGTRLTVT.